The present entry profiles one T cell receptor (beta chain) with its context. Its antigen specificity is not known. No per-base quality is available; no much larger clone lies one base away. TCR beta CDR3 regions were sequenced from DNA using the immunoSEQ Assay. The paper's data handling went like this. T cell density was computed as TCR beta template counts normalized to usable DNA estimated by amplifying housekeeping genes. Using the preseqR package, richness was estimated by extrapolating to 120,000 templates for tissue samples and 400,000 templates for PBMC samples. Clonality was defined as one minus Pielou's evenness. To identify tissue-enriched TCRs, differential abundance testing was run on productive amino-acid clonotypes with a minimum total count of 5 and an alpha of 0.1. The Jaccard Index and the Morisita Overlap Index were used to measure repertoire overlap between compartments. GLIPH clustered TCR beta CDR3s with public tetramer-defined viral CDR3s; viral motifs required at least three viral sequences plus V-gene enrichment. TCRdb holds this immuneACCESS table with in-frame rearrangements only. Some clones are missing; in checked studies, unresolved V genes explain under half, and the rest has no known cause. V and J calls and clone size are copied from that table; D and trimming were computed from the DNA. This sample has tens of thousands of clones in its table, and over 80% of those were observed once. Jointly, the top ten make up roughly 14% of the sample.

The CDR3 measures 15 amino acids from cysteine to phenylalanine. Only the CDR3 DNA is retained, 45 bases long and in frame from the first base. The germline V gene provides CDR1 MNHEY and CDR2 SVGAGI. The germline V end is reduced by 4 bases and the J end by 4 bases; junction bases left unmatched: 5. This specimen comes from a study of T cells in localized non-small cell lung cancer (dated by TCRdb to the early 2020s). Looking at the study overall: The study examined T cell repertoires in 200 to 300 patients with early-stage NSCLC and compared tumors with uninvolved tumor-adjacent lungs. The cohort comprised 200 to 300 treatment-naïve NSCLC patients with resected, localized lung tumors. The mean age of the NSCLC patients was approximately 71 years, with 130 or so men and about a hundred women.

Overall study results and their limits: The highest T cell clonality was observed in uninvolved tumor-adjacent lung, where clonality exceeded that of tumor, suggesting that antigenic responses were more focused in uninvolved tumor-adjacent lung. Longer overall survival was associated with higher T cell density in blood, whereas shorter survival was associated with higher clonality in adjacent lung. Because multi-region tumor sequencing was not performed, intratumor heterogeneity could not be ruled out. A median of 57 of the top 100 tumor clones turned up in the paired uninvolved adjacent lung, and 25 to 35 of those clones also ranked among the top 100 of that same adjacent lung. Because the study design was exploratory, TCR variables were selected using unadjusted p-values without false-discovery rate correction.

At diagnosis, tumor, uninvolved tumor-adjacent lung and peripheral blood were collected and then preserved as a mix of FFPE and fresh-frozen material. Blood samples were analyzed as peripheral blood mononuclear cells for TCR repertoire profiling. This receptor was obtained from a man aged 35-69 years with stage I squamous cell lung carcinoma. Sequencing was performed on peripheral blood, taken before any cancer treatment. The V and J genes are TRBV6-5 and TRBJ2-3, and TRBD1 aligns with 10 junction nucleotides. DNA sequence: TGTGCCAGCAGTTTGAGGGGACAGGGGCCAGATACGCAGTATTTT. Its translation reads: CASSLRGQGPDTQYF.